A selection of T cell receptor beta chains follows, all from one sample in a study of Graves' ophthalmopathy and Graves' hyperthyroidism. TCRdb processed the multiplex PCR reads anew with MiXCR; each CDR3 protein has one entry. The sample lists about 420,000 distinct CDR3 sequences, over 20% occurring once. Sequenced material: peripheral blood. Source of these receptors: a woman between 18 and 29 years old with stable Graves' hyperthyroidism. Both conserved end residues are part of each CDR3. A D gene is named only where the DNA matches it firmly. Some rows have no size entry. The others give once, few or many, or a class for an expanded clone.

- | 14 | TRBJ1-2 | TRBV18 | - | TGTGCCAGCTCACGGGCTAGGGATAACTATGGCTACACCTTC | CASSRARDNYGYTF
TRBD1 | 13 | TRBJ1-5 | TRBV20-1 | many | TGCAGTGCTAATAGACAGGGAAGTCAGCCCCAGCATTTT | CSANRQGSQPQHF
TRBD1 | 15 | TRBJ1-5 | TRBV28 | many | TGTGCCAGCAGTTTAGGCGGGACAGGGCATCAGCCCCAGCATTTT | CASSLGGTGHQPQHF
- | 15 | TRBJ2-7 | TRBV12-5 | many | TGTGCTAGTGGTTTGAAAACGCAGGGAACTGACGAGCAGTACTTC | CASGLKTQGTDEQYF
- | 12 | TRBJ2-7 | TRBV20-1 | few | TGCAGTGCTATCGAGGGCACCTACGAGCAGTACTTC | CSAIEGTYEQYF
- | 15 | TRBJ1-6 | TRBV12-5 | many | TGTGCTAGTGCCCCGAGACCGGCGCCAGATTCACCCCTCCACTTT | CASAPRPAPDSPLHF
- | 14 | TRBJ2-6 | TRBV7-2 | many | TGTGCCAGCAGTGAATACTCTGGGGCCAACGTCCTGACTTTC | CASSEYSGANVLTF
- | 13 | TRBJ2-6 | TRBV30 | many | TGTGCTCGGAGTGGTTCTGGGGCCAACGTCCTGACTTTC | CARSGSGANVLTF
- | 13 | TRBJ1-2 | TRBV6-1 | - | TGTGCCAGCAGTCAGGGAGTAGAGTATGGCTACACCTTC | CASSQGVEYGYTF
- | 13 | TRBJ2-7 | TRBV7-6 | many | TGTGCCAGCAGCTTTGGGACAAGTAGCGAGCAGTACTTC | CASSFGTSSEQYF
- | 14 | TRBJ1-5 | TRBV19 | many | TGTGCCAGTAGTATTGACAGGTTCAATCAGCCCCAGCATTTT | CASSIDRFNQPQHF
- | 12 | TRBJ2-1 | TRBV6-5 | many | TGTGCCAGCAGTTACTCGGATAATGAGCAGTTCTTC | CASSYSDNEQFF
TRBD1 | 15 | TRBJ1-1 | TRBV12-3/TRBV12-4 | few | TGTGCCAGCAGTTTAATGGGACAGGGAGTGGGTGAAGCTTTCTTT | CASSLMGQGVGEAFF
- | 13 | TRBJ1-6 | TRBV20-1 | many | TGCAGTGCTAGTGCCTGGGTTAATTCACCCCTCCACTTT | CSASAWVNSPLHF
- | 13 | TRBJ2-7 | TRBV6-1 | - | TGTGCCAGCAGCAGGATAGTCTCCTACGATCAGTACTTC | CASSRIVSYDQYF
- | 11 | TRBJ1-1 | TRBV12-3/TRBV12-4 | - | TGTGCCAGCAGTTCCGGGACAACAGCTTTCTTT | CASSSGTTAFF
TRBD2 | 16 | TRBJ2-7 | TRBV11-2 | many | TGTGCCAGCAGCACCGGGACTAGCGGGAGCTCCTACGAGCAGTACTTC | CASSTGTSGSSYEQYF
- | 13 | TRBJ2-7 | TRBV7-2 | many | TGTGCCAGCAGCATCGGATTTATGTACGAGCAGTACTTC | CASSIGFMYEQYF
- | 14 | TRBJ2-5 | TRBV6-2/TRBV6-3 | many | TGTGCCAGCAGTTGGATAGGAGGGAGAGAGACCCAGTACTTC | CASSWIGGRETQYF
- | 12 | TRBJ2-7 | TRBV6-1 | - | TGTGCCAGCCGCGACACCTACTACGAGCAGTACTTC | CASRDTYYEQYF
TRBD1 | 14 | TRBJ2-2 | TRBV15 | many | TGTGCCACCAGCAGAGAGGGGACAGCCGGGGAGCTGTTTTTT | CATSREGTAGELFF
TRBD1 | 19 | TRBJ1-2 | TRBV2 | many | TGTGCCAGCAGTGACGGGGACAGGACGTCACAGGCGGCTAACTATGGCTACACCTTC | CASSDGDRTSQAANYGYTF
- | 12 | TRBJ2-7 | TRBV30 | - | TGTGCCTGGAGCGGGGGACCTCGCGAGCAGTACTTC | CAWSGGPREQYF
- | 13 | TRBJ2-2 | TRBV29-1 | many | TGCAGCGGTGGACAGAGAAACACCGGGGAGCTGTTTTTT | CSGGQRNTGELFF
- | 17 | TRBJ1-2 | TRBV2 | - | TGTGCCAGCAGCGACGACATCTCGAGGACAGCTAACTATGGCTACACCTTC | CASSDDISRTANYGYTF
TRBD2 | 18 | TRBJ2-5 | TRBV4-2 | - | TGTGCCAGCAGCCCCTGGGGGGCTAGCGGGGGAGGTGATGAGACCCAGTACTTC | CASSPWGASGGGDETQYF
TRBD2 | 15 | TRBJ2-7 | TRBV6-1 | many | TGTGCCAGCCAACGACTAGCGGGAGGGAACTACGAGCAGTACTTC | CASQRLAGGNYEQYF
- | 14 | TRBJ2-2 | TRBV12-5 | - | TGTGCTAGTGGTTTCGGTCCGGGGGCAGGGGAGCTGTTTTTT | CASGFGPGAGELFF
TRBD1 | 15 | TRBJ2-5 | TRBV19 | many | TGTGCCAGTAGTTGGGGACAGGGGAACCAAGAGACCCAGTACTTC | CASSWGQGNQETQYF